This T cell receptor beta chain came from a study of beta chain features in type 1 diabetes. Study as a whole: Sorted cells, 90 million to 120 million in number, were examined across all samples. The study, taken as a whole, reports: In all four CD4+ subsets, TCRB CDR3 length was significantly, moderately reduced in type 1 diabetes. Any HLA effect on TCRB rearrangement was left unresolved by small sub-analyses.

Reverse transcription of all isolated RNA meant that expressed TCRB transcripts were sequenced. Generated by immunoSEQ multiplex PCR, the TCRdb table keeps only in-frame clones and is missing some. The sample contains around 150,000 clones, about 10% of which appear only once. Comments on this clone: Its matching antigen is unknown.

Averaging roughly 120 mL, one heparinised blood draw came from each individual donor. CD4+ naive, central memory, regulatory and stem cell-like memory cells were sorted via CD45RO/CCR7/CD25/CD127/CD95/CD27. The clonotype originates from a woman in her thirties with type 1 diabetes. What was sequenced was central memory CD4+ T cells from blood.

Written as DNA, the CDR3 is TGTGCCAGCAGCTCCATGAAGTCCCGGGTTGGCGACAATGAGCAGTTCTTC. It encodes CASSSMKSRVGDNEQFF. The chain uses TRBV5-4 and TRBJ2-1, with unresolved D. The V end was cut by 3 bases, the J end by 5 bases, with 21 bases between. The CDR3 totals 17 residues. Germline V gives CDR1 SGHNT, CDR2 YYREEE (reference sequence).